The 17 T cell receptor beta chains in this list originate from one sample, sequenced in a study of CD8+ T cells in alopecia areata. Specified treatment: oral pan-JAK inhibitor, 5-10 mg twice daily. The sequencing template was cDNA reverse transcribed from extracted RNA. Sequencing was performed with immunoSEQ multiplex PCR; in TCRdb, only in-frame clones are kept and a portion is missing. Of roughly 200,000 clones detected, more than 55% appear once; the ten largest clones hold approximately 3.5%. This specimen was CD4+ T cells sorted from blood, taken at week 4, from a patient treated with tofacitinib. Receptors were obtained from a human donor with alopecia areata.

In its sample, this clone was seen a few times. The chain is built from TRBV28 and TRBJ2-7, with TRBD1 matching over 7 bases. Trimming cost V 8 bases and J 2 bases; bases outside gene matches: 6. Germline CDR1 reads MDHEN; CDR2 reads SYDVKM. This CDR3 contains 13 residues. Written as DNA, the CDR3 is TGTGCCAGCGGATCGACAGGGCCCTACGAGCAGTACTTC. Translating gives CASGSTGPYEQYF.

This clone was observed a few times. This rearrangement joins TRBV29-1 to TRBJ2-5; D is unresolved. The CDR3 length is 11 residues. V shed 4 bases and J shed 4 bases, with 7 bases lying between them. Germline values: CDR1 SQVTM, CDR2 ANQGSEA. The CDR3: CSVVKGETQYF. CDR3 nucleotide sequence: TGCAGCGTTGTGAAGGGAGAGACCCAGTACTTC.

This clone was seen a few times. The chain combines TRBV6-6 with TRBJ2-6; D gene ambiguous. CDR3 length equals 14 residues. Germline assignment: CDR1 MNHNY and CDR2 SVGAGI (reference sequence). V was shortened by 8 bases and J by 1 base, with 9 bases between the two germline ends. CDR3 bases: TGTGCCAGCCTTGAGGCATCTGGGGCCAACGTCCTGACTTTC. It translates to CASLEASGANVLTF.

V gene TRBV5-4 combines with J gene TRBJ2-3; TRBD2 matches at 9 bases. CDR3 length: 17 amino acids. The V gene's germline CDR1 is SGHNT and CDR2 YYREEE (reference sequence). The V and J ends lost 0 bases and 5 bases, in that order; junction bases with no gene match: 10. The CDR3: CASSLAAGGYLGDTQYF. The CDR3 nucleotides are TGTGCCAGCAGCTTGGCCGCGGGGGGGTATCTCGGAGATACGCAGTATTTT.

This clone was seen more than once but under ten times. The CDR3 here is CATSRDRGQGANQPQHF. The CDR3 coding sequence is TGTGCCACCAGCAGGGACCGTGGACAGGGGGCCAATCAGCCCCAGCATTTT. The gene calls are TRBV15 and TRBJ1-5; 11 bases agree with TRBD1. CDR1 and CDR2 (germline): LNHNV, YYDKDF (reference sequence). The CDR3 runs 17 residues. Unmatched junction bases numbered 7, after V lost 3 bases and J lost 3 bases. Using reference TRBV15 and TRBJ1-5 for the parts outside the CDR3, the full variable domain is DAMVIQNPRYQVTQFGKPVTLSCSQTLNHNVMYWYQQKSSQAPKLLFHYYDKDFNNEADTPDNFQSRRPNTSFCFLDIRSPGLGDTAMYLCATSRDRGQGANQPQHFGDGTRLSIL.

In nucleotides, the CDR3 is TGCAGCGTTGCACTAGTGAACAATGAGCAGTTCTTC. Amino acids: CSVALVNNEQFF. The chain uses TRBV29-1 and TRBJ2-1; weak D call: TRBD2 (5 bases). In germline, CDR1 is SQVTM, CDR2 ANQGSEA. This CDR3 has 12 residues. V was cut by 4 bases and J by 5 bases, with 9 bases left in between.

The sample holds a few counts of this clone. The CDR3 loop reads CASSKGQGVWNEQYF. The CDR3 DNA sequence: TGTGCCAGCAGCAAGGGACAGGGGGTTTGGAACGAGCAGTACTTC. V and J are TRBV7-2 and TRBJ2-7, with TRBD1 identical over 11 bases. Germline lookup yields CDR1 SGHTA and CDR2 FQGNSA. V trimming: 5 bases; J trimming: 5 bases; junction bases outside the gene matches: 8. The CDR3 consists of 15 residues.

This chain links TRBV9 with TRBJ1-2, with TRBD1 as a possible D gene (5 bases). Trimming took off 3 bases at V and 8 bases at J, with 17 bases between the two ends. The CDR3 runs 14 residues. CDR1 SGDLS and CDR2 YYNGEE come from the germline V gene. The CDR3 DNA follows: TGTGCCAGCAGCGCAGACAGTCCCCGGGGAGGCTACACCTTC. Translation: CASSADSPRGGYTF.

This clone was found a few times. The chain joins TRBV4-1 to TRBJ1-6; 9 bases line up with TRBD1. The ends lost 5 bases at V and 11 bases at J; junction bases unmatched: 7. The germline CDR1 and CDR2 sequences are MGHRA and YSYEKL. The CDR3 loop spans 14 amino acids. CDR3 in DNA: TGCGCCAGCAGCTCACAGGGGGCAAGGACACCCCTCCACTTT. It codes for CASSSQGARTPLHF.

In its sample, this clone was seen once. The CDR3: CSVVSQDRVNTGELFF. DNA of the CDR3: TGCAGCGTTGTCAGCCAGGACAGGGTGAACACCGGGGAGCTGTTTTTT. V is TRBV29-1 and J is TRBJ2-2, with 8 bases aligning to TRBD1. V shed 4 bases and J 1 base; nucleotides not matched to a gene: 8. CDR3 length: 16 residues. Per germline, CDR1 SQVTM and CDR2 ANQGSEA.

The CDR3 region has the DNA TGCAGCGTTGATCCGGGGGTCAGGCAGTTCTTC. This codes for CSVDPGVRQFF. This rearrangement joins TRBV29-1 to TRBJ2-1; a weak D match, TRBD2 (6 bases). The V and J ends lost 3 bases and 12 bases respectively, with 12 bases between them. In germline, CDR1 is SQVTM, CDR2 ANQGSEA. There are 11 residues in the CDR3.

The V and J genes are TRBV4-3 and TRBJ2-3; D unresolved. CDR3 size: 14 residues. CDR1 is LGHNA and CDR2 is YSLEER in the germline V gene. Deletions cut 3 bases from V and 0 bases from J, with 7 bases between. The CDR3 is CASSQSTSTDTQYF. The CDR3 DNA follows: TGCGCCAGCAGCCAGTCAACAAGCACAGATACGCAGTATTTT.

The rearrangement uses TRBV29-1 and TRBJ2-5; a possible D gene is TRBD1 (6 bases). The ends were cut back, 0 bases at V and 4 bases at J, with 9 bases in the middle. Germline assignment: CDR1 SQVTM and CDR2 ANQGSEA. CDR3 length: 13 residues. For the CDR3, the DNA is TGCAGCGTTGAAGATTCAGGGGCAGAGACCCAGTACTTC. Protein product: CSVEDSGAETQYF.

V usage is TRBV11-2 and J usage is TRBJ2-7; possibly TRBD1 for D (5 bases). The ends were cut back, 2 bases at V and 0 bases at J, with 14 bases in the middle. The CDR3 spans 16 residues. The germline V gene encodes CDR1 SGHAT and CDR2 FQNNGV. CDR3 sequence: CASSLFSGKSSYEQYF. CDR3 nucleotides: TGTGCCAGCAGCTTATTTTCAGGGAAGAGCTCCTACGAGCAGTACTTC.

The chain couples TRBV10-3 to TRBJ2-7; 11 bases fit TRBD1. J gave up 0 bases and V 6 bases, and 4 bases lay outside the gene matches. The CDR3 has 15 residues. Germline-derived CDR1 and CDR2 are ENHRY and SYGVKD. CDR3 nucleotide sequence: TGTGCCATCAGCCCGGGACAGGGGGGCTCCTACGAGCAGTACTTC. Its protein is CAISPGQGGSYEQYF.

This chain connects TRBV29-1 to TRBJ1-4, with D possibly being TRBD1 (6 bases). V lost 1 base, J lost 5 bases, and 11 bases lay in between. The CDR3 length is 14 residues. Germline V lookup: CDR1 SQVTM, CDR2 ANQGSEA. Here the CDR3 DNA reads TGCAGCGTTGAAGGAATTACAGGGAATGAAAAACTGTTTTTT. This codes for CSVEGITGNEKLFF.

The gene calls are TRBV30 and TRBJ1-6; perhaps TRBD1 as D (5 bases). This CDR3 is 13 amino acids long. Trimming stripped 4 bases from V and 10 bases from J, with 14 bases between. CDR1 and CDR2 from the germline V gene are GTSNPN and SVGIG (reference sequence). The CDR3 loop reads CAWKGNSESPLHF. DNA for the CDR3: TGTGCCTGGAAGGGGAACAGTGAATCACCCCTCCACTTT. Combining the CDR3 with reference TRBV30 and TRBJ1-6 gives the whole variable domain SQTIHQWPATLVQPVGSPLSLECTVEGTSNPNLYWYRQAAGRGLQLLFYSVGIGQISSEVPQNLSASRPQDRQFILSSKKLLLSDSGFYLCAWKGNSESPLHFGNGTRLTVT.